The source of this TCR beta chain is a study of cytomegalovirus exposure and HLA in healthy donors. Looking at the study overall: A subsequent analysis stated that the 120 validation repertoires were run on the same platform as the approximately 610 first-cohort repertoires.

Points from the study as a whole: The study designated fewer than 200 TCR beta chains cytomegalovirus-associated.

Assay used: immunoSEQ multiplex PCR; TCRdb lists only in-frame clones, some missing. This table has 99,000 or so clones, 70% to 90% appearing once. The trim removed 3 bases at V and 3 bases at J, leaving 5 bases unmatched. This CDR3 region has 14 residues. CDR1 LNHDA and CDR2 SQIVND come from the germline V gene (reference sequence). On this clone: The target antigen is unknown.

The sample consisted of PBMCs. The chain employs TRBV19 and TRBJ2-7, with TRBD2 matching 7 bases. The clonotype comes from a woman aged 18-29 years in good health and CMV-seropositive. CDR3 coding DNA: TGTGCCAGTAGTATGGAAGCGGGGAGCTACGAGCAGTACTTC. Translated: CASSMEAGSYEQYF.